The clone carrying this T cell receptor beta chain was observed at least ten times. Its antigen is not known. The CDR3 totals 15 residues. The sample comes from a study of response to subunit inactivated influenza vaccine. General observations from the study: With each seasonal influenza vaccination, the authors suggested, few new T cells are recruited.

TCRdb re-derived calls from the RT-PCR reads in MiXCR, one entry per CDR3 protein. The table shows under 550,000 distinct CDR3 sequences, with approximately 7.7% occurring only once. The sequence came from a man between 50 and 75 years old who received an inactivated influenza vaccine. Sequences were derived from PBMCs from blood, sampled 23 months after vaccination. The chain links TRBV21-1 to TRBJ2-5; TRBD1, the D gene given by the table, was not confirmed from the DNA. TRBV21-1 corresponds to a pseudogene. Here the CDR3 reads CASSKGGTTQETQYF. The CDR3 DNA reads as TGTGCCAGCAGCAAAGGGGGGACAACACAAGAGACCCAGTACTTC.